One and the same sample provided the 21 T cell receptor beta chains below, sequenced in a study of blood T cell repertoires in COVID-19. Here immunoSEQ multiplex PCR was the method, and the copy in TCRdb shows in-frame clones only, minus some. The sample includes 200,000 to 250,000 clones, approximately 90% of them seen just once. The source material was PBMCs or T cells enriched from blood (not recorded which). The receptor source for this set is a man younger than 40 who had recovered from COVID-19.

The chain has TRBV7-9 and TRBJ1-1; TRBD1 is a possible D gene (5 bases). The V end was cut by 4 bases, the J end by 11 bases, with 14 bases between. CDR1 is SEHNR, CDR2 FQNEAQ, per germline (reference sequence). This CDR3 spans 12 amino acids. CDR3 sequence: CASSYQGLGAFF. In DNA form, the CDR3 reads TGTGCCAGCAGCTACCAGGGCCTAGGGGCTTTCTTT.

CDR3 amino acids: CASSYSGASVRYEQYF. CDR3 sequence (DNA): TGTGCCAGCAGTTACTCTGGGGCTAGCGTACGCTACGAGCAGTACTTC. This rearrangement joins TRBV6-5 to TRBJ2-7, with D possibly TRBD2 on 6 matching bases. V was cut by 0 bases and J by 3 bases, with 15 bases left in between. Germline lookup yields CDR1 MNHEY and CDR2 SVGAGI. There are 16 residues in the CDR3.

This chain links TRBV7-2 with TRBJ1-2; 7 positions agree with TRBD1. Germline CDR1 SGHTA, CDR2 FQGNSA. Trimming took 1 base from V and 3 from J; bases not matched to a gene: 2. The CDR3 has 14 amino acids. This chain's CDR3 is CASSLGQGDYGYTF. CDR3 sequence (DNA): TGTGCCAGCAGCTTAGGTCAGGGGGACTATGGCTACACCTTC.

The gene calls are TRBV9 and TRBJ1-1; 10 bases fit TRBD1. The CDR3 spans 15 residues. Looked up from germline, CDR1 is SGDLS and CDR2 is YYNGEE. V lost 2 bases, J lost 5 bases, and 6 bases stayed unmatched. The CDR3 sequence: CASSVLGQGITEAFF. As DNA, the CDR3 is TGTGCCAGCAGCGTGCTGGGACAGGGGATAACTGAAGCTTTCTTT.

This chain links TRBV19 with TRBJ1-5; D is unclear. CDR1 and CDR2 (germline): LNHDA, SQIVND (reference sequence). V was cut by 10 bases and J by 4 bases, with 20 bases left in between. The CDR3 runs 15 residues. The CDR3 protein is CATKSPDSWNQPQHF. CDR3 nucleotide sequence: TGTGCCACCAAATCCCCCGACTCGTGGAATCAGCCCCAGCATTTT.

This rearrangement joins TRBV3-1 (or the pseudogene TRBV3-2) to TRBJ2-3, with TRBD1 matching 9 bases. CDR1 and CDR2 (germline): LGHDT, YNNKEL (reference sequence). CDR3 length: 17 amino acids. The ends lost 5 bases at V and 1 base at J; junction bases unmatched: 10. This CDR3 is CASSFSGRDRGTDTQYF. In DNA, the CDR3 is TGTGCCAGCAGCTTTTCCGGCCGGGACAGGGGCACAGATACGCAGTATTTT.

The V call is TRBV27, the J call TRBJ1-2; perhaps TRBD1 as D (6 bases). Trimming left V 5 bases short and J 1 base short, with 14 bases between. The CDR3 is 15 amino acids. Germline V gives CDR1 MNHEY, CDR2 SMNVEV (reference sequence). The CDR3, as DNA: TGTGCCAGCAGTGTTACCGGGACACATAACTATGGCTACACCTTC. Protein sequence: CASSVTGTHNYGYTF.

The CDR3 protein is CASSQEGAGRSYNEQFF. CDR3 coding DNA: TGCGCCAGCAGCCAAGAAGGAGCCGGGAGGTCCTACAATGAGCAGTTCTTC. The chain carries TRBV4-1 and TRBJ2-1; 7 bases map to TRBD2. J was trimmed by 1 base and V by 0 bases; bases with no gene match: 6. This CDR3 has 17 amino acids. From germline, CDR1 is MGHRA and CDR2 YSYEKL.

The chain uses TRBV9 and TRBJ2-1, with a tentative D call TRBD2 (5 bases). CDR3 length: 14 amino acids. V dropped 0 bases and J dropped 10 bases, with 14 bases sitting between them. Germline V gene lookup returns CDR1 SGDLS and CDR2 YYNGEE. The CDR3 DNA follows: TGTGCCAGCAGCGTAGATGAGCGGCCGGGGGAGCAGTTCTTC. Its translation is CASSVDERPGEQFF.

The rearrangement joins TRBV6-5 to TRBJ1-1, with D possibly being TRBD1 (5 bases). The germline V and J ends were trimmed by 4 bases and 5 bases, with 14 bases remaining between them. The CDR3 loop spans 14 amino acids. Germline V gives CDR1 MNHEY, CDR2 SVGAGI. The CDR3 reads CASSFDRGKTEAFF. DNA of the CDR3: TGTGCCAGCAGTTTCGACCGGGGGAAGACTGAAGCTTTCTTT.

This sequence joins TRBV2 and TRBJ2-7; TRBD2 agrees at 12 bases. V was pared by 6 bases and J by 7 bases, with 10 bases of the junction left unmatched. CDR3 size: 15 residues. Germline CDR1 and CDR2: SNHLY and FYNNEI. In DNA form, the CDR3 reads TGTGCCAGCAGGAAACTAGCGGGAGGACTTCGGGAGCAGTACTTC. Translating it yields CASRKLAGGLREQYF.

The chain joins TRBV29-1 to TRBJ2-7; D is perhaps TRBD1 (6 bases). V shed 5 bases and J shed 2 bases, with 10 bases lying between them. Per the germline V gene, CDR1 is SQVTM and CDR2 is ANQGSEA. The CDR3 length is 12 residues. CDR3 residues: CSVSTGTYEQYF. The CDR3 nucleotides read TGCAGCGTTAGTACAGGGACCTACGAGCAGTACTTC.

V gene TRBV5-1 combines with J gene TRBJ2-5, with D uncertain. The CDR3 is 14 residues long. V lost 0 bases to trimming and J lost 3 bases, with 9 bases between them. CDR1 is SGHRS, CDR2 YFSETQ, per germline. In nucleotides, the CDR3 is TGCGCCAGCAGCTTGGTCGTGGTAGAAGAGACCCAGTACTTC. The encoded protein is CASSLVVVEETQYF.

V usage is TRBV6-1 and J usage is TRBJ1-5; D remains unclear. Trimming took 4 bases from V and 0 from J, leaving 13 bases between them. The CDR3 consists of 16 residues. Germline V gene lookup returns CDR1 MNHNS and CDR2 SASEGT. DNA of the CDR3: TGTGCCAGCAGTGGCTGGCCTTTCGATAGCAATCAGCCCCAGCATTTT. Amino acids: CASSGWPFDSNQPQHF.

This sequence joins TRBV28 and TRBJ2-7, with TRBD2 identical over 8 bases. Germline trimming cut 6 bases from V and 0 bases from J; bases unmatched to any gene: 7. Germline V gene sequence: CDR1 MDHEN, CDR2 SYDVKM. The CDR3 is 15 residues long. The CDR3: CASSPAGTSSYEQYF. The CDR3 DNA follows: TGTGCCAGCAGCCCCGCCGGGACTAGCTCCTACGAGCAGTACTTC.

This chain joins TRBV11-2 and TRBJ2-2, with TRBD2 identical over 9 bases. The germline V gene has CDR1 SGHAT and CDR2 FQNNGV. The CDR3 is 15 residues long. The ends lost 7 bases at V and 1 base at J; junction bases unmatched: 4. The DNA of the CDR3 is TGTGCCAGCACCCGACTAGCGGAGAACACCGGGGAGCTGTTTTTT. It translates to CASTRLAENTGELFF.

This sequence joins TRBV14 and TRBJ1-2; the D is unclear. Trimming left V 1 base short and J 4 bases short, with 10 bases between. The germline V gene encodes CDR1 SGHDN and CDR2 FVKESK. The CDR3 length is 14 residues. This CDR3 reads CASSQAGMGYGYTF. The CDR3 DNA is TGTGCCAGCAGCCAAGCCGGGATGGGCTATGGCTACACCTTC. Using reference TRBV14 and TRBJ1-2 for the parts outside the CDR3, the full variable domain is EAGVTQFPSHSVIEKGQTVTLRCDPISGHDNLYWYRRVMGKEIKFLLHFVKESKQDESGMPNNRFLAERTGGTYSTLKVQPAELEDSGVYFCASSQAGMGYGYTFGSGTRLTVV.

V gene TRBV5-1 combines with J gene TRBJ1-1, with 9 nucleotides matching TRBD1. This CDR3 is 15 amino acids long. The trim removed 4 bases at V and 5 bases at J, leaving 9 bases unmatched. CDR1 and CDR2 from the germline V gene are SGHRS and YFSETQ. The CDR3 region is CASSVTGTGPTEAFF. In DNA, the CDR3 is TGCGCCAGCAGCGTAACCGGGACAGGGCCAACTGAAGCTTTCTTT.

The gene calls are TRBV28 and TRBJ1-1; D call uncertain. Per germline, CDR1 MDHEN and CDR2 SYDVKM. The CDR3 is made up of 14 amino acids. Trimming pared 8 bases from V and 1 base from J, leaving 14 bases between. CDR3 region: CASFKWRENTEAFF. The CDR3 nucleotides are TGTGCCAGCTTCAAATGGAGGGAGAACACTGAAGCTTTCTTT. Based on the CDR3 plus reference TRBV28 and TRBJ1-1, the full variable domain is DVKVTQSSRYLVKRTGEKVFLECVQDMDHENMFWYRQDPGLGLRLIYFSYDVKMKEKGDIPEGYSVSREKKERFSLILESASTNQTSMYLCASFKWRENTEAFFGQGTRLTVV.

The rearrangement uses TRBV2 and TRBJ2-7, with D perhaps TRBD1 (5 bases). Germline values: CDR1 SNHLY, CDR2 FYNNEI. Trimming removed 7 bases at V and 2 bases at J, with 12 bases between. The CDR3 runs to 13 residues. CDR3 sequence: CASTTVPTYEQYF. In nucleotides, the CDR3 is TGTGCCAGCACGACAGTGCCGACCTACGAGCAGTACTTC.

The CDR3 DNA reads TGTGCCATCAGTGAGTCGTCTAGGAATCAGCCCCAGCATTTT. Amino acids: CAISESSRNQPQHF. The rearrangement links TRBV10-3 to TRBJ1-5; D gene uncertain. The CDR3 sequence is 14 residues long. Trimming removed 0 bases at V and 4 bases at J, with 7 bases between. Looked up from germline, CDR1 is ENHRY and CDR2 is SYGVKD.